Sequencing of this T cell receptor beta chain was carried out in a study of human T cells and chemical hapten exposure. Study-level background: The patient population, which was mostly female, had alopecia areata, totalis or universalis.

CDR3 length equals 12 residues. Germline assignment: CDR1 SGHRS and CDR2 YFSETQ. V lost 0 bases and J 7 bases, leaving 4 bases between the germline ends. In the case of this clonotype: Its antigen is unknown.

Study observations and caveats: Donors' alopecia may make their immune response differ from healthy people's.

TCRdb processed the RACE reads anew with MiXCR; each CDR3 protein has one entry. Found here are tens of thousands of distinct CDR3 sequences, 9.9% of them singletons; the top ten hold over 15%. This sample's time point: patch test 3, about 24 weeks after DPC sensitization. The treatment is: therapeutic diphenylcyclopropenone sensitization with weekly scalp DPC. This clonotype originated in a woman in her forties with alopecia areata. Some clones in this sample may be carry-over from other donors' samples. The sample in question was whole blood, obtained in connection with sensitization to the hapten diphenylcyclopropenone (DPC). V is TRBV5-1 and J is TRBJ1-4; D is ambiguous. DNA of the CDR3: TGCGCCAGCAGCTTGGTGGGTGAAAAACTGTTTTTT. Translation: CASSLVGEKLFF. Looking up the rest from reference TRBV5-1 and TRBJ1-4 gives the full variable domain: KAGVTQTPRYLIKTRGQQVTLSCSPISGHRSVSWYQQTPGQGLQFLFEYFSETQRNKGNFPGRFSGRQFSNSRSEMNVSTLELGDSALYLCASSLVGEKLFFGSGTQLSVL.